Listed here are 16 T cell receptor beta chains from one sample, sequenced in a study of shared clonotypes between healthy human individuals. The protocol was immunoSEQ multiplex PCR, while the TCRdb copy is restricted to in-frame clones and leaves out a portion. The sample records 2 million to 2.5 million clones, 95% being singletons. Sequencing was carried out using naive CD4+ T cells sorted from blood. Subset meaning: CD45RA+ positively selected. The receptors come from a young man in good health.

The table lists this clone with a count of one. This chain links TRBV5-4 with TRBJ1-1; D gene unclear. Trimming left V 0 bases short and J 8 bases short, with 17 bases between. CDR1 is SGHNT, CDR2 YYREEE, per germline (reference sequence). The CDR3 runs 15 residues. The CDR3, as DNA: TGTGCCAGCAGCTTGGCGGCGGGGTCCTCAAGCGAAGCTTTCTTT. It yields the protein CASSLAAGSSSEAFF.

The J gene is TRBJ1-1, the V gene TRBV6-1, with TRBD1 matching 7 bases. V lost 9 bases and J lost 2; bases outside the gene matches: 6. Germline-derived CDR1 and CDR2 are MNHNS and SASEGT. This CDR3 is 13 amino acids long. The CDR3 DNA sequence: TGTGCCAGAGAACAGGGGCACAACACTGAAGCTTTCTTT. This sequence encodes CAREQGHNTEAFF.

The V call is TRBV2, the J call TRBJ1-2; no firm D call. The ends were cut back, 3 bases at V and 2 bases at J, with 7 bases in the middle. There are 13 residues in the CDR3. Germline assignment: CDR1 SNHLY and CDR2 FYNNEI. In nucleotides, the CDR3 is TGTGCCAGCAGTGAGGAAATGAACTATGGCTACACCTTC. Its protein product is CASSEEMNYGYTF.

The chain is built from TRBV4-3 and TRBJ2-6; D might be TRBD2 (6 bases). This CDR3 has 15 amino acids. The V gene lost 1 base and the J gene lost 4 bases, with 8 bases spanning the gap. Germline-derived CDR1 and CDR2 are LGHNA and YSLEER. The CDR3 DNA reads as TGCGCCAGCAGCCAAGCAGGAGGGGGGGCCAACGTCCTGACTTTC. Residues: CASSQAGGGANVLTF.

This chain uses TRBV2 with TRBJ2-2, with 7 positions matching TRBD1. The CDR3 consists of 15 residues. Germline lookup yields CDR1 SNHLY and CDR2 FYNNEI. Trimming removed 4 bases from V and 3 bases from J; junction bases left unmatched: 5. Here the CDR3 DNA reads TGTGCCAGCAGTGGACAGGGCGCCTACACCGGGGAGCTGTTTTTT. This gives the protein CASSGQGAYTGELFF.

The V and J genes are TRBV14 and TRBJ1-1; possible D gene TRBD1, 6 bases. The V and J ends lost 3 bases and 0 bases respectively, with 8 bases between them. Germline CDR1 SGHDN, CDR2 FVKESK. The CDR3 spans 14 residues. This chain's CDR3 is CASSQDSLNTEAFF. CDR3 nucleotides: TGTGCCAGCAGCCAGGACAGTTTGAACACTGAAGCTTTCTTT. The full variable domain, in which reference TRBV14 and TRBJ1-1 provide the parts outside the CDR3, is EAGVTQFPSHSVIEKGQTVTLRCDPISGHDNLYWYRRVMGKEIKFLLHFVKESKQDESGMPNNRFLAERTGGTYSTLKVQPAELEDSGVYFCASSQDSLNTEAFFGQGTRLTVV.

V usage is TRBV6-1 and J usage is TRBJ1-1, with TRBD1 matching over 8 bases. The CDR3 spans 13 residues. Germline CDR1 is MNHNS and CDR2 is SASEGT. Losses at the gene ends were 6 bases for V and 5 bases for J; bases not matched to a gene: 5. The CDR3 region is CASRTGGRTEAFF. The CDR3 nucleotides read TGTGCCAGCAGAACAGGGGGTCGGACTGAAGCTTTCTTT.

This clone was detected once. The rearrangement joins TRBV7-2 to TRBJ2-1; 7 bases are a match to TRBD2. Germline V gives CDR1 SGHTA, CDR2 FQGNSA. The CDR3 has 16 amino acids. V shed 1 base and J 7 bases; nucleotides not matched to a gene: 10. In nucleotides, the CDR3 is TGTGCCAGCAGCTTAGGAGCGGGGATCCTAATTAATGAGCAGTTCTTC. Its translation is CASSLGAGILINEQFF.

The CDR3 nucleotides read TGTGCCAGCTCACCACCGTCCTCGGAGGAGCAGTACTTC. Its protein product is CASSPPSSEEQYF. V is TRBV18 and J is TRBJ2-7, with D unclear. Germline CDR1 KGHSH, CDR2 LQKENI. This CDR3 has 13 residues. V was pared by 0 bases and J by 7 bases, with 10 bases between. Full variable domain (remainder filled in from reference TRBV18 and TRBJ2-7): NAGVMQNPRHLVRRRGQEARLRCSPMKGHSHVYWYRQLPEEGLKFMVYLQKENIIDESGMPKERFSAEFPKEGPSILRIQQVVRGDSAAYFCASSPPSSEEQYFGPGTRLTVT.

V usage is TRBV9 and J usage is TRBJ2-1; D unresolved. CDR1 and CDR2 (germline): SGDLS, YYNGEE. This CDR3 spans 15 amino acids. The V gene lost 1 base and the J gene lost 0 bases, with 8 bases spanning the gap. In nucleotides, the CDR3 is TGTGCCAGCAGCGTAACGGAAAGCTCCTACAATGAGCAGTTCTTC. Translated: CASSVTESSYNEQFF.

The chain joins TRBV11-2 to TRBJ1-4; D is possibly TRBD1 (5 bases). The germline CDR1 and CDR2 sequences are SGHAT and FQNNGV. The CDR3 runs 14 residues. Deletions cut 5 bases from V and 8 bases from J, with 15 bases between. For the CDR3, the DNA is TGTGCCAGCAGCAAGAAAGGGGTGGAGGAAAAACTGTTTTTT. Protein product: CASSKKGVEEKLFF.

The V call is TRBV7-2, the J call TRBJ2-7; 9 bases line up with TRBD1. CDR1 and CDR2 from the germline V gene are SGHTA and FQGNSA. V was pared by 0 bases and J by 1 base, with 4 bases of the junction left unmatched. The CDR3 spans 16 residues. The CDR3 loop reads CASSLAGTGMSYEQYF. Here the CDR3 DNA reads TGTGCCAGCAGCTTAGCAGGGACAGGGATGTCCTACGAGCAGTACTTC.

This clone was counted once. The V gene is TRBV10-3, the J gene TRBJ2-1, with D hard to call. The CDR3 spans 18 residues. Germline CDR1 reads ENHRY; CDR2 reads SYGVKD. The V end lost 0 bases, the J end lost 6 bases, and 21 bases lay between the germline ends. The CDR3 nucleotides are TGTGCCATCAGTGAGTCGAACAGCGACGTAAGCCTCCTCAATGAGCAGTTCTTC. Its translation: CAISESNSDVSLLNEQFF.

This clone was seen only once. The chain carries TRBV7-8 and TRBJ1-5; D ambiguous. Germline V gene sequence: CDR1 SGHVS, CDR2 FQNEAQ. V dropped 3 bases and J dropped 0 bases, with 15 bases sitting between them. The CDR3 sequence is 17 residues long. For the CDR3, the DNA is TGTGCCAGCAGCTTTAAGTCAATTCTTGGTAGCAATCAGCCCCAGCATTTT. Its translation: CASSFKSILGSNQPQHF.

Worth noting for this clone: Other DNA sequences from this sample encode an identical CDR3 as well. The chain is built from TRBV20-1 and TRBJ2-7, with unresolved D. Trimming left V 6 bases short and J 0 bases short, with 6 bases between. This CDR3 is built from 11 residues. The germline V gene encodes CDR1 DFQATT and CDR2 SNEGSKA (reference sequence). CDR3 sequence reads: CSAFTSYEQYF. CDR3 in DNA: TGCAGTGCCTTTACCTCCTACGAGCAGTACTTC.

The V and J genes are TRBV27 and TRBJ2-4; TRBD2 matches at 8 bases. CDR1 and CDR2 (germline): MNHEY, SMNVEV (reference sequence). This CDR3 comprises 16 residues. Trimming removed 6 bases from V and 7 bases from J; junction bases left unmatched: 14. The CDR3 sequence: CASSTLLAGGTNIQYF. CDR3 nucleotides: TGTGCCAGCAGCACCCTCCTTGCGGGGGGCACGAACATTCAGTACTTC.